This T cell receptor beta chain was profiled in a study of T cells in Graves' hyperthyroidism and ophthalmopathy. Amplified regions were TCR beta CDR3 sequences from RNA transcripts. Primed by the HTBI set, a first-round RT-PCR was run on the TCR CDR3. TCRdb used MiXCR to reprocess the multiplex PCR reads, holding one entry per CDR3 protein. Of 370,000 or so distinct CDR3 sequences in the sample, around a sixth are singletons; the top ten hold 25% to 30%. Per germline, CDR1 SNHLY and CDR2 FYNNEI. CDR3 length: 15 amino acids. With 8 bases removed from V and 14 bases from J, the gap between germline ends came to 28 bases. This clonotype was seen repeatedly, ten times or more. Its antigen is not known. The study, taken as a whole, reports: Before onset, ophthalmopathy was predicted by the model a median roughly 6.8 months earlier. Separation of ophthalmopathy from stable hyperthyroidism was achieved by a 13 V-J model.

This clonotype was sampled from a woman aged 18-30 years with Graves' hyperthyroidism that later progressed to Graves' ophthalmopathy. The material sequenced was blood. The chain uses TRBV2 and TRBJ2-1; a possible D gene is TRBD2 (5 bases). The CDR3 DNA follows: TGTGCCAGCCCAACACCCGGGATGATACCACCATGGGAGTTCTTC. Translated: CASPTPGMIPPWEFF.